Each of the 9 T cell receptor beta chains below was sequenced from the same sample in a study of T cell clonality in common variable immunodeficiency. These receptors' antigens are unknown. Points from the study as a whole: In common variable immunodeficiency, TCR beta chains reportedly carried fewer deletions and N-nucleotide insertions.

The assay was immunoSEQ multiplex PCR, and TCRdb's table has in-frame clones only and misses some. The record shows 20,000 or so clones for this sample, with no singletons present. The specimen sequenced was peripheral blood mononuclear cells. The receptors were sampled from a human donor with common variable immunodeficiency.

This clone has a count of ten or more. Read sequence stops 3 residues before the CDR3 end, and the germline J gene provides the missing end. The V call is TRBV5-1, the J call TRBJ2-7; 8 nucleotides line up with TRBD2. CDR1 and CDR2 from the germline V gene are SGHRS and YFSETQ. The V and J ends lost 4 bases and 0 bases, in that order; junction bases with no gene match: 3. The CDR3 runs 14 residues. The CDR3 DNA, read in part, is TGCGCCAGCAGCACGGGGGGGGACTCCTACGAG. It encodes CASSTGGDSYE. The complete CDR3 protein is CASSTGGDSYEQYF.

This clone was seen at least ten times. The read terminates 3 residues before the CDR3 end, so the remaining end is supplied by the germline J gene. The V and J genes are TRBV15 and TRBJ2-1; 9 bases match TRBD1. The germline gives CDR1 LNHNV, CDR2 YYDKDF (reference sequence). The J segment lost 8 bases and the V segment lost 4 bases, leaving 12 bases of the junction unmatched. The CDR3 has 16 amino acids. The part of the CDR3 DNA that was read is TGTGCCACCAGCATATCCGGGACAGGGTTATTCGATGAG. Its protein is CATSISGTGLFDE. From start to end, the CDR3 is CATSISGTGLFDEQFF.

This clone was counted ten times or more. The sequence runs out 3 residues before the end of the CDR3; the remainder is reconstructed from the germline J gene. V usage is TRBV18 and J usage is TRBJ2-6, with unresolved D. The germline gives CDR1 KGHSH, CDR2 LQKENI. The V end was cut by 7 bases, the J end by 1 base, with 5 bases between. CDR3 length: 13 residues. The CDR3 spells CASLQSGANVLTF. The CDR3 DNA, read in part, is TGTGCCAGCTTACAATCTGGGGCCAACGTC.

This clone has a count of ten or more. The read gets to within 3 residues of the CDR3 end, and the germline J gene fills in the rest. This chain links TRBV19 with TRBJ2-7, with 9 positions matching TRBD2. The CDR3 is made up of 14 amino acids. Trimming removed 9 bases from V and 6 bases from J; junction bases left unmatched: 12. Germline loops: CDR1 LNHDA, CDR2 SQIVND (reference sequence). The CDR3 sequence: CASTGASGTSEQYF. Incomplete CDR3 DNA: TGTGCCAGCACTGGGGCTAGCGGGACCAGCGAG. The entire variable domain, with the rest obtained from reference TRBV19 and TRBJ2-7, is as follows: DGGITQSPKYLFRKEGQNVTLSCEQNLNHDAMYWYRQDPGQGLRLIYYSQIVNDFQKGDIAEGYSVSREKKESFPLTVTSAQKNPTAFYLCASTGASGTSEQYFGPGTRLTVT.

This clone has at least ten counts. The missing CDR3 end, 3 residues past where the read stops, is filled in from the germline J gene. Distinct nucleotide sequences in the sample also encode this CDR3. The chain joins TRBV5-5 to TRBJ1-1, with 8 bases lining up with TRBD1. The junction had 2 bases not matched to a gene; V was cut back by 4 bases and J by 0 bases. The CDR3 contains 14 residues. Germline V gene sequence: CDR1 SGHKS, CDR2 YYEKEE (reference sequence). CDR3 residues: CASSPGGLNTEAFF. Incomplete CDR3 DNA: TGTGCCAGCAGCCCAGGGGGCCTGAACACTGAA.

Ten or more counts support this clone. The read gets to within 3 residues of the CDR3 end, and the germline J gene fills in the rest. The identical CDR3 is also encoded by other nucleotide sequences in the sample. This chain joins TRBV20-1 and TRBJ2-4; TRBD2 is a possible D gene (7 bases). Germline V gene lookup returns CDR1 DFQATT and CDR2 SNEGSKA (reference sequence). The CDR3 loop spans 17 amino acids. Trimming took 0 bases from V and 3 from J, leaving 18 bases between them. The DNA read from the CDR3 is TGCAGTGCTAGAGAGTGGGGGGGCGGTGGGGACAAAAACATT. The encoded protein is CSAREWGGGGDKNI. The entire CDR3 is CSAREWGGGGDKNIQYF.

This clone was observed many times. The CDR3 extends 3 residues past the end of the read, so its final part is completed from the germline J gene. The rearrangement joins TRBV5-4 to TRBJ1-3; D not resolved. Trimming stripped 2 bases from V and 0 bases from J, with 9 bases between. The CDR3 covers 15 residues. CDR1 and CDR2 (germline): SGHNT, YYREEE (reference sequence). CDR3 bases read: TGTGCCAGCAGCTTTTCCACTCCCTCTGGAAACACC. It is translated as CASSFSTPSGNT. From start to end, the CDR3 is CASSFSTPSGNTIYF.

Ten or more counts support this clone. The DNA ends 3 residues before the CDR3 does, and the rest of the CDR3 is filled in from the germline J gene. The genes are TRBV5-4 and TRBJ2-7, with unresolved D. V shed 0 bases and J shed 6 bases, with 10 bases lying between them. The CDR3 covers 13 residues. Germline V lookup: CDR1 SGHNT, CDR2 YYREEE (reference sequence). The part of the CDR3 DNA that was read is TGTGCCAGCAGCTTGGACTCCCAAACCGAG. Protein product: CASSLDSQTE. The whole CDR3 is CASSLDSQTEQYF.

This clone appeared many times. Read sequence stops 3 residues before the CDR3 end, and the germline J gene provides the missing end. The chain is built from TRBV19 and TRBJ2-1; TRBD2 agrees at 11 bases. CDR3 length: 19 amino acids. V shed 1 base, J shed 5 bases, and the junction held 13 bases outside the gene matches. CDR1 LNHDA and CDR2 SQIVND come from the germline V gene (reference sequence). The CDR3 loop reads CASSIASLAGGGVHNEQFF. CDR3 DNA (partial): TGTGCCAGTAGTATAGCCAGCCTAGCGGGAGGAGGGGTCCACAATGAG.